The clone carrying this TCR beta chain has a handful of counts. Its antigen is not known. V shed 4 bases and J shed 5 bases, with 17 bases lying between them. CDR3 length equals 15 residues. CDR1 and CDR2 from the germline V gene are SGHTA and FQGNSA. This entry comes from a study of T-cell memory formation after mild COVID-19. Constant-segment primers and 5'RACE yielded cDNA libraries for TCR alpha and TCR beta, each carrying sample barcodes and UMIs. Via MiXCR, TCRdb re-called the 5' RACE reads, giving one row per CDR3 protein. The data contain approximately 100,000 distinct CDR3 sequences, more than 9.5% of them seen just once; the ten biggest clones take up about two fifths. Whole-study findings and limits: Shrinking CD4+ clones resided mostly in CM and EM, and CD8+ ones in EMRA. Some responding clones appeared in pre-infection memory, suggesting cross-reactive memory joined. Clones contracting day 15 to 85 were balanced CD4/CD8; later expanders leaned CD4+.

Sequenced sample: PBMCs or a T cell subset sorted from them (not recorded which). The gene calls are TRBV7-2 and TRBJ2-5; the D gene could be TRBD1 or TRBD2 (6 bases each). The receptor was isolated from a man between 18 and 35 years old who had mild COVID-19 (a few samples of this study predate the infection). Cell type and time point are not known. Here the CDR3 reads CASSYYREARETQYF. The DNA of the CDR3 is TGTGCCAGCAGCTATTACAGGGAGGCGAGGGAGACCCAGTACTTC.